The T cell receptor (beta chain) under discussion was sequenced for a study of T cell repertoires in cytomegalovirus infection. The overall study: TCR beta signatures that were public indicated CMV infection and matching HLA type.

TCRdb passed the reads through MiXCR, listing each CDR3 protein once. The sample holds about 340,000 distinct CDR3 sequences, almost 30% seen once. V lost 4 bases to trimming and J lost 3 bases, with 8 bases between them. This CDR3 region has 14 residues. Germline V gene sequence: CDR1 KGHDR, CDR2 SFDVKD. Findings and caveats of the study: HLA-C-restricted, CMV-specific TCR beta clonotypes were dominant ex vivo.

Concerning this clonotype itself: The antigen is undetermined.

The sequence was obtained from a human donor in good health (CMV status not recorded). Some clones in this sample may be carry-over from other donors' samples. The J gene is TRBJ2-2, the V gene TRBV24-1; D not certain. This specimen consisted of cultured PBMCs, obtained from culture after CMV antigen stimulation. The DNA for the CDR3 is TGTGCCACCAGTGACCCTAGGCACACCGGGGAGCTGTTTTTT. It yields the protein CATSDPRHTGELFF.